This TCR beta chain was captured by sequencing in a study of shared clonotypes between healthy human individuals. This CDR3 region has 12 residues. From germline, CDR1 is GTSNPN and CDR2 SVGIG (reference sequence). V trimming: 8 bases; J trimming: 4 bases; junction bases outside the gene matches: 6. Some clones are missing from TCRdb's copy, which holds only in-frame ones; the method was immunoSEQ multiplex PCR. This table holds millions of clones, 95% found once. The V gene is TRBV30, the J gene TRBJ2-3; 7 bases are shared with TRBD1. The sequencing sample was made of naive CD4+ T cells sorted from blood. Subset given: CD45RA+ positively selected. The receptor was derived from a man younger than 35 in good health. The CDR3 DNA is TGTGCCAGAACTACAGGGGCAGATACGCAGTATTTT. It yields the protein CARTTGADTQYF.